The following is a T cell receptor beta chain sequence with its context. TCRdb re-called the 5' RACE reads with MiXCR, one entry per CDR3 protein. The data show under 70,000 distinct CDR3 sequences, approximately 14% seen once. This entry belongs to a study of T cells of healthy individuals. The CDR3 is made up of 14 amino acids. V lost 2 bases to trimming and J lost 2 bases, with 7 bases between them. This chain connects TRBV12-3 or TRBV12-4 to TRBJ1-3; no clear D gene. The receptor was derived from a human donor in good health. DNA of the CDR3: TGTGCCAGCAGTTTAAGACGGCCTGGAAACACCATATATTTT. It specifies CASSLRRPGNTIYF.